Included here is one T cell receptor beta chain sequence, with context. The second PCR ran about 6 to 12 cycles with a sample-barcoded 5' primer and J-beta primers. TCRdb itself ran the 5' RACE reads through MiXCR, one entry per CDR3 protein. Of about 1.5 million distinct CDR3 sequences listed, 40% to 45% are singletons. This specimen comes from a study of blood T cells in healthy people across ages. The sequence came from a woman aged 18 to 35 in good health. Sequencing was done on a sample of blood.

The CDR3 DNA reads as TGTGCCAGCAGTGAATCTGACGGCGCAACTAATGAAAAACTGTTTTTT. Translation gives CASSESDGATNEKLFF. J is TRBJ1-4 and V is TRBV25-1; D not certain. CDR1 and CDR2 from the germline V gene are MGHDK and SYGVNS. There are 16 residues in the CDR3. V was trimmed by 1 base and J by 0 bases, leaving 9 bases between them. The full variable domain, its missing parts supplied by reference TRBV25-1 and TRBJ1-4, is EADIYQTPRYLVIGTGKKITLECSQTMGHDKMYWYQQDPGMELHLIHYSYGVNSTEKGDLSSESTVSRIRTEHFPLTLESARPSHTSQYLCASSESDGATNEKLFFGSGTQLSVL.